Below are 17 T cell receptor beta chains sequenced from a single sample in a study of cytomegalovirus exposure and HLA in healthy donors (dated by TCRdb to about 2017). The protocol used for the library was the immunoSEQ multiplex PCR assay. A mixture of 60 forward primers for TCR Vbeta segments and 13 reverse primers for TCR Jbeta segments was used in the multiplex PCR. Drawn from immuneACCESS, this table holds only the in-frame rearrangements with V and J called that TCRdb kept. Clones are partly lost; checked studies trace under half to an unresolved V gene and leave the rest unexplained. Counted in this sample were around 150,000 clones; 70% to 80% of them appeared once. The ten largest clones represent approximately 2% of the sample. Sequencing was performed on PBMCs. The receptors here all came from a man between 25 and 39 years old in good health and CMV-seronegative.

The gene calls are TRBV5-1 and TRBJ2-5; TRBD1 matches 8 bases. The CDR3 has 15 amino acids. Germline V gene data show CDR1 as SGHRS and CDR2 as YFSETQ. Losses at the gene ends were 4 bases for V and 5 bases for J; bases not matched to a gene: 10. CDR3: CASSPQSGGGETQYF. In DNA, the CDR3 is TGCGCCAGCAGCCCGCAATCAGGGGGCGGTGAGACCCAGTACTTC. The complete variable domain, with remaining parts taken from reference TRBV5-1 and TRBJ2-5, reads KAGVTQTPRYLIKTRGQQVTLSCSPISGHRSVSWYQQTPGQGLQFLFEYFSETQRNKGNFPGRFSGRQFSNSRSEMNVSTLELGDSALYLCASSPQSGGGETQYFGPGTRLLVL.

The chain is built from TRBV19 and TRBJ1-2, with 7 nucleotides matching TRBD1. J gave up 4 bases and V 1 base, and 6 bases lay outside the gene matches. Per germline, CDR1 LNHDA and CDR2 SQIVND (reference sequence). The CDR3 is made up of 15 amino acids. CDR3 region: CASSIGDSWIYGYTF. CDR3 DNA sequence: TGTGCCAGTAGTATAGGGGACAGCTGGATCTATGGCTACACCTTC.

This clone showed up just once. The V gene is TRBV6-1, the J gene TRBJ2-7, with D maybe TRBD1 (5 bases). The V end lost 10 bases, the J end lost 2 bases, and 12 bases lay between the germline ends. CDR3 length equals 12 residues. Germline CDR1 is MNHNS and CDR2 is SASEGT. CDR3 nucleotides: TGTGCCACCACCAGGGTTCCCTACGAGCAGTACTTC. Its translation is CATTRVPYEQYF.

The chain couples TRBV19 to TRBJ1-4, with D possibly matching TRBD1 (5 bases). CDR3 length equals 14 residues. Trimming took 5 bases from V and 7 from J, leaving 14 bases between them. Germline CDR1 and CDR2: LNHDA and SQIVND (reference sequence). The CDR3 bases are TGTGCCAGTAGTGAGCAGGGAAGTCGTGAAAAACTGTTTTTT. It is translated as CASSEQGSREKLFF. The entire variable domain, with the rest obtained from reference TRBV19 and TRBJ1-4, is as follows: DGGITQSPKYLFRKEGQNVTLSCEQNLNHDAMYWYRQDPGQGLRLIYYSQIVNDFQKGDIAEGYSVSREKKESFPLTVTSAQKNPTAFYLCASSEQGSREKLFFGSGTQLSVL.

The chain carries TRBV10-2 and TRBJ2-3, with D perhaps TRBD2 (5 bases). V was cut by 2 bases and J by 5 bases, with 8 bases left in between. CDR1 and CDR2 from the germline V gene are WSHSY and SAAADI. CDR3 length: 13 residues. For the CDR3, the DNA is TGCGCCAGCAGTGAGGGTGCGGGAGATACGCAGTATTTT. Protein: CASSEGAGDTQYF.

The chain carries TRBV11-3 and TRBJ2-2, with 7 positions matching TRBD1. CDR1 is SGHNT and CDR2 is YENEEA in the germline V gene. V gave up 5 bases and J gave up 0 bases; unmatched junction bases: 3. The CDR3 length is 15 residues. The CDR3 sequence: CASSMTGPNTGELFF. The CDR3, as DNA: TGTGCCAGCAGCATGACAGGGCCGAACACCGGGGAGCTGTTTTTT.

The chain joins TRBV4-1 to TRBJ1-2; the match to TRBD1 covers 8 bases. CDR3 length: 14 residues. J gave up 4 bases and V 5 bases, and 6 bases lay outside the gene matches. Per germline, CDR1 MGHRA and CDR2 YSYEKL. The CDR3 nucleotides read TGCGCCAGCAGCGCTCAGGGGGCCTCCTATGGCTACACCTTC. Amino acid sequence: CASSAQGASYGYTF.

The chain uses TRBV13 and TRBJ2-1, with 8 positions matching TRBD1. Trimming took 3 bases from V and 7 from J; bases not matched to a gene: 8. Germline V CDR1 and CDR2: PRHDT, FYEKMQ (reference sequence). The CDR3 loop spans 15 amino acids. CDR3: CASSFDRGLKNEQFF. The CDR3 DNA is TGTGCCAGCAGCTTCGACAGGGGCCTTAAGAATGAGCAGTTCTTC.

This clone was seen more than once but under ten times. This chain connects TRBV11-2 to TRBJ1-1, with 7 bases identical to TRBD1. The V segment lost 3 bases and the J segment 1 base; nucleotides outside the gene matches: 2. The CDR3 loop spans 14 amino acids. The germline V gene has CDR1 SGHAT and CDR2 FQNNGV. CDR3 nucleotides: TGTGCCAGCAGCTTTCAGGGGGGGAACACTGAAGCTTTCTTT. Residues: CASSFQGGNTEAFF. Together with reference TRBV11-2 and TRBJ1-1, the CDR3 gives the full variable domain: EAGVAQSPRYKIIEKRQSVAFWCNPISGHATLYWYQQILGQGPKLLIQFQNNGVVDDSQLPKDRFSAERLKGVDSTLKIQPAKLEDSAVYLCASSFQGGNTEAFFGQGTRLTVV.

The rearrangement uses TRBV27 and TRBJ2-2; no clear D gene. The CDR3 has 15 amino acids. Germline V gene sequence: CDR1 MNHEY, CDR2 SMNVEV (reference sequence). Trimming pared 6 bases from V and 5 bases from J, leaving 16 bases between. CDR3 sequence reads: CASSHRFTLTGELFF. The CDR3 bases are TGTGCCAGCAGCCACCGATTTACTCTAACCGGGGAGCTGTTTTTT.

As regards this clone: One end of the junction varies from germline; a read error may be responsible. The chain couples TRBV20-1 to TRBJ2-1; 10 positions agree with TRBD2. Germline values: CDR1 DFQATT, CDR2 SNEGSKA (reference sequence). CDR3 length: 11 residues. CDR3 coding DNA: TGTAGCGGGAGGATCTACAATGAGCAGTTCTTC. This translates into CSGRIYNEQFF.

The CDR3 bases are TGCGCCAGCAGCTTGACGACCGGGACAGGGGTCTCCTACGAGCAGTACTTC. It translates to CASSLTTGTGVSYEQYF. The rearrangement links TRBV5-1 to TRBJ2-7, with 10 positions matching TRBD1. CDR3 length equals 17 residues. CDR1 and CDR2 from the germline V gene are SGHRS and YFSETQ. V shed 1 base and J 0 bases; nucleotides not matched to a gene: 7.

Only a few counts were recorded for this clone. The genes are TRBV5-1 and TRBJ1-2; the D gene is possibly TRBD1 (5 bases). V gave up 0 bases and J gave up 6 bases, with 12 bases separating them. The CDR3 is made up of 14 amino acids. CDR1 SGHRS and CDR2 YFSETQ come from the germline V gene. CDR3 DNA: TGCGCCAGCAGCTTGGCCAGGGTAGGCAATGGCTACACCTTC. Its translation is CASSLARVGNGYTF.

The table lists this clone with a count of one. The chain links TRBV28 to TRBJ2-7; 7 bases are shared with TRBD1. The CDR3 covers 15 residues. V shed 7 bases, J shed 7 bases, and the junction held 16 bases outside the gene matches. Germline CDR1 and CDR2: MDHEN and SYDVKM. In DNA form, the CDR3 reads TGTGCCAGCACCTCGCCTGGTGGGCAGGGGGAAGAGCAGTACTTC. The encoded protein is CASTSPGGQGEEQYF.

The gene calls are TRBV6-5 and TRBJ1-3; D not resolved. The CDR3 spans 14 residues. Germline V gene data show CDR1 as MNHEY and CDR2 as SVGAGI. The V gene lost 5 bases and the J gene lost 0 bases, with 8 bases spanning the gap. CDR3 region: CASSLRDSGNTIYF. DNA for the CDR3: TGTGCCAGCAGTCTGAGGGACTCTGGAAACACCATATATTTT.

The chain uses TRBV15 and TRBJ2-7; D is ambiguous. V was shortened by 0 bases and J by 0 bases, with 9 bases between the two germline ends. Germline loops: CDR1 LNHNV, CDR2 YYDKDF (reference sequence). CDR3 length: 15 amino acids. The CDR3 nucleotides read TGTGCCACCAGCAGAGATATGACACGCTCCTACGAGCAGTACTTC. This encodes CATSRDMTRSYEQYF.

The V call is TRBV15, the J call TRBJ2-1; no clear D gene. This CDR3 has 16 amino acids. Trimming removed 0 bases at V and 0 bases at J, with 9 bases between. CDR1 LNHNV and CDR2 YYDKDF come from the germline V gene (reference sequence). The CDR3 bases are TGTGCCACCAGCAGAGATTGGAGTAGCTCCTACAATGAGCAGTTCTTC. Encoded protein: CATSRDWSSSYNEQFF.